These T cell receptor beta chains were read from a single sample in a study of human T cells and chemical hapten exposure. MiXCR, run by TCRdb on the RACE reads, gives a single entry per CDR3 protein. The data show some 87,000 distinct CDR3 sequences, about a tenth seen once. The sequenced sample was whole blood, obtained in connection with sensitization to the hapten diphenylcyclopropenone (DPC). All receptors derive from a woman aged 45-59 years with alopecia areata. Some clones in this sample may be carry-over from other donors' samples. CDR3s include the opening cysteine and the closing phenylalanine or tryptophan. A D gene is named only where the DNA matches it firmly. Rows may omit the clone size; those that give it use once, few, many or a size class.

TRBV6-5,few,TRBD2,TRBJ2-3,CATLGLSGLAGGVDTQYF,TGTGCCACCCTGGGGCTCTCTGGACTAGCGGGAGGGGTAGATACGCAGTATTTT
TRBV20-1,few,.,TRBJ2-1,CSARIDWHEQFF,TGCAGTGCTAGGATTGATTGGCATGAGCAGTTCTTC
TRBV5-1,.,.,TRBJ2-6,CASSRWTAGANVLTF,TGCGCCAGCAGCCGGTGGACAGCTGGGGCCAACGTCCTGACTTTC
TRBV6-5,.,.,TRBJ2-3,CASSPGTVKEGGDTQYF,TGTGCCAGCAGTCCCGGTACGGTAAAGGAAGGTGGAGATACGCAGTATTTT
TRBV11-3,.,.,TRBJ2-3,CASSLGVGGRTDTQYF,TGTGCCAGCAGCTTAGGCGTGGGAGGAAGAACAGATACGCAGTATTTT
TRBV6-2/TRBV6-3,.,TRBD1,TRBJ1-1,CASRWTGGANTEAFF,TGTGCCAGCAGGTGGACAGGGGGCGCCAACACTGAAGCTTTCTTT
TRBV10-3,.,.,TRBJ1-2,CATQGIDYGYTF,TGTGCCACCCAGGGGATAGACTATGGCTACACCTTC
TRBV7-2,many,.,TRBJ1-5,CASSSVPNQPQHF,TGTGCCAGCAGCTCAGTGCCCAATCAGCCCCAGCATTTT
TRBV12-3/TRBV12-4,few,TRBD1,TRBJ2-1,CASRPRGSSYNEQFF,TGTGCCAGCAGACCCAGGGGGAGCTCCTACAATGAGCAGTTCTTC
TRBV18,many,TRBD1,TRBJ1-1,CATAEGQGVITEAFF,TGTGCGACGGCGGAGGGACAGGGGGTTATCACTGAAGCTTTCTTT
TRBV11-2,few,.,TRBJ2-3,CASSLSGTSTDTQYF,TGTGCCAGCAGCTTATCGGGGACTAGCACAGATACGCAGTATTTT
TRBV7-9,.,.,TRBJ2-3,CASSPPLADTDTQYF,TGTGCCAGCAGCCCCCCCCTGGCCGACACAGATACGCAGTATTTT
TRBV29-1,few,TRBD2,TRBJ2-3,CSVDGTTDTQYF,TGCAGCGTTGACGGGACTACGGATACGCAGTATTTT
TRBV3-1,few,.,TRBJ2-4,CASSQFDGGRYF,TGTGCCAGCAGCCAATTCGACGGGGGAAGGTACTTC
TRBV9,few,.,TRBJ2-2,CASSVDPGLTGELFF,TGTGCCAGCAGCGTAGATCCGGGTCTCACCGGGGAGCTGTTTTTT
TRBV27,few,.,TRBJ2-3,CASTAAHTDTQYF,TGTGCCAGCACCGCGGCCCACACAGATACGCAGTATTTT
TRBV2,.,.,TRBJ2-2,CASSSRGSGELFF,TGTGCCAGCAGCTCCAGAGGGTCCGGGGAGCTGTTTTTT
TRBV20-1,few,TRBD1,TRBJ2-3,CSAGKGQGTTDTQYF,TGCAGTGCTGGAAAAGGACAGGGGACCACAGATACGCAGTATTTT
TRBV20-1,few,.,TRBJ1-5,CSADSGSNQPQHF,TGCAGTGCCGACAGCGGGAGCAATCAGCCCCAGCATTTT
TRBV29-1,many,.,TRBJ2-2,CSAPANRATGELFF,TGCAGCGCGCCCGCCAACAGGGCCACCGGGGAGCTGTTTTTT
TRBV5-4,many,TRBD1,TRBJ2-2,CASSFGRQGAANTGELFF,TGTGCCAGCAGCTTTGGTCGACAGGGGGCTGCGAACACCGGGGAGCTGTTTTTT
TRBV29-1,few,.,TRBJ2-7,CSVYGHYEQYF,TGCAGCGTTTACGGCCACTACGAGCAGTACTTC
TRBV5-4,few,TRBD2,TRBJ2-3,CASSPGGGRTDTQYF,TGTGCCAGCAGCCCGGGGGGCGGGAGGACAGATACGCAGTATTTT
TRBV7-8,.,.,TRBJ2-1,CASSLVFRTTAYNEQFF,TGTGCCAGCAGCTTGGTATTTAGGACAACCGCCTACAATGAGCAGTTCTTC
TRBV7-2,few,.,TRBJ2-7,CASSLLLRSEQYF,TGTGCCAGCAGCTTACTGCTGCGCTCCGAGCAGTACTTC
TRBV12-3/TRBV12-4,few,.,TRBJ2-2,CASSSGPVGLFF,TGTGCCAGCAGTTCGGGACCGGTTGGGCTGTTTTTT
TRBV12-3/TRBV12-4,few,.,TRBJ1-5,CATSGTGQPQHF,TGTGCCACCAGCGGGACCGGTCAGCCCCAGCATTTT
TRBV12-3/TRBV12-4,few,TRBD2,TRBJ2-7,CASSLGLAGIEQYF,TGTGCCAGCAGTCTCGGACTAGCGGGAATTGAGCAGTACTTC
TRBV20-1,.,.,TRBJ1-5,CSASRTSNQPQHF,TGCAGTGCTAGCAGGACATCCAATCAGCCCCAGCATTTT
TRBV5-1,many,.,TRBJ1-1,CASSLEVNTEAFF,TGCGCCAGCAGCTTGGAAGTGAACACTGAAGCTTTCTTT
TRBV30,few,.,TRBJ1-1,CAWRPSWDTEAFF,TGTGCCTGGAGACCCTCTTGGGACACTGAAGCTTTCTTT
TRBV5-7,.,.,TRBJ1-1,CASGTDGNTEAFF,TGTGCCAGCGGAACAGACGGGAACACTGAAGCTTTCTTT
TRBV7-2,.,TRBD2,TRBJ2-1,CASSLAGGTSAQVSYNEQFF,TGTGCCAGCAGCTTAGCCGGCGGGACTAGCGCCCAAGTCTCCTACAATGAGCAGTTCTTC
TRBV6-5,many,TRBD2,TRBJ2-4,CASSKSGTSGREAKNIQYF,TGTGCCAGCAGTAAATCCGGGACTAGCGGGAGGGAGGCCAAAAACATTCAGTACTTC
TRBV7-9,.,.,TRBJ1-1,CASSSDGKEAFF,TGTGCCAGCAGCTCAGACGGGAAGGAGGCTTTCTTT
TRBV6-5,few,.,TRBJ2-6,CASSHGGTGANVLTF,TGTGCCAGCAGTCACGGGGGTACTGGGGCCAACGTCCTGACTTTC
TRBV9,few,.,TRBJ2-7,CASSVGTADSYEQYF,TGTGCCAGCAGCGTAGGGACAGCCGACTCCTACGAGCAGTACTTC
TRBV20-1,few,.,TRBJ1-5,CSAVRAAIVGNQPQHF,TGCAGTGCTGTCCGGGCGGCTATCGTCGGCAATCAGCCCCAGCATTTT
TRBV6-5,.,.,TRBJ2-3,CASSFLYRETSTDTQYF,TGTGCCAGCAGTTTCCTTTACAGGGAGACTAGCACAGATACGCAGTATTTT
TRBV5-1,few,.,TRBJ2-5,CASSQTQETQYF,TGCGCCAGCAGCCAGACCCAAGAGACCCAGTACTTC
TRBV29-1,few,TRBD2,TRBJ2-7,CSVRTPGRAFYEQYF,TGCAGCGTTCGGACTCCCGGGAGGGCCTTCTACGAGCAGTACTTC
TRBV28,.,.,TRBJ1-2,CASSLSPDGNYGYTF,TGTGCCAGCAGTTTATCGCCGGACGGGAACTATGGCTACACCTTC
TRBV20-1,few,TRBD1,TRBJ2-1,CSARGSGQGYNEQFF,TGCAGTGCTAGAGGTTCGGGACAGGGCTACAATGAGCAGTTCTTC
TRBV29-1,.,TRBD1,TRBJ1-1,CSVSRTGMDTEAFF,TGCAGCGTCTCCCGGACAGGGATGGACACTGAAGCTTTCTTT
TRBV6-6,.,TRBD2,TRBJ2-1,CASSYRTSRSSYNEQFF,TGTGCCAGCAGTTACCGGACTAGCCGGAGCTCCTACAATGAGCAGTTCTTC
TRBV7-9,many,.,TRBJ2-3,CASSTTPDTQYF,TGTGCCAGCAGCACTACGCCAGATACGCAGTATTTT
TRBV7-9,few,.,TRBJ2-7,CASSPTVSYEQYF,TGTGCCAGCAGCCCAACCGTCTCCTACGAGCAGTACTTC
TRBV6-5,many,TRBD1,TRBJ2-7,CASSYRGQGTPTYEQYF,TGTGCCAGCAGTTACCGAGGACAGGGGACCCCAACCTACGAGCAGTACTTC
TRBV5-1,.,.,TRBJ2-2,CASSLAPAGNTGELFF,TGCGCCAGCAGCTTGGCCCCAGCTGGAAACACCGGGGAGCTGTTTTTT
TRBV12-3/TRBV12-4,few,.,TRBJ2-1,CASSKGGVSYNEQFF,TGTGCCAGCAGTAAAGGGGGGGTTTCCTACAATGAGCAGTTCTTC
TRBV6-2/TRBV6-3,many,.,TRBJ2-7,CASSYSPGKAEQYF,TGTGCCAGCAGTTACTCCCCGGGAAAGGCCGAGCAGTACTTC
TRBV29-1,many,TRBD1,TRBJ2-7,CSVARTGVAHEQYF,TGCAGCGTTGCCCGGACAGGGGTCGCCCACGAGCAGTACTTC
TRBV6-2/TRBV6-3,few,.,TRBJ2-3,CASSYGEWGQYF,TGTGCCAGCAGTTACGGCGAATGGGGGCAGTATTTT
TRBV19,once,.,TRBJ1-3,CASSIFGGSSGNTIYF,TGTGCCAGTAGTATATTCGGAGGCAGCTCTGGAAACACCATATATTTT
TRBV12-3/TRBV12-4,.,.,TRBJ2-7,CASSLGQIYEQYF,TGTGCCAGCAGTTTGGGTCAGATCTACGAGCAGTACTTC
TRBV2,many,.,TRBJ2-1,CASGIGPYNEQFF,TGTGCCAGCGGCATCGGACCCTACAATGAGCAGTTCTTC
TRBV6-6,few,.,TRBJ2-7,CASSSDTIGEQYF,TGTGCCAGCAGCTCGGACACCATCGGAGAGCAGTACTTC
TRBV6-5,few,.,TRBJ2-7,CASSYFGGEQYF,TGTGCCAGCAGTTACTTTGGAGGGGAGCAGTACTTC
TRBV25-1,.,.,TRBJ2-7,CASSEPRALNEQYF,TGTGCCAGCAGTGAACCCAGGGCCCTCAACGAGCAGTACTTC
TRBV11-3,.,.,TRBJ1-6,CASSLGSGRPLHF,TGTGCCAGCAGCTTAGGATCGGGAAGGCCCCTCCACTTT